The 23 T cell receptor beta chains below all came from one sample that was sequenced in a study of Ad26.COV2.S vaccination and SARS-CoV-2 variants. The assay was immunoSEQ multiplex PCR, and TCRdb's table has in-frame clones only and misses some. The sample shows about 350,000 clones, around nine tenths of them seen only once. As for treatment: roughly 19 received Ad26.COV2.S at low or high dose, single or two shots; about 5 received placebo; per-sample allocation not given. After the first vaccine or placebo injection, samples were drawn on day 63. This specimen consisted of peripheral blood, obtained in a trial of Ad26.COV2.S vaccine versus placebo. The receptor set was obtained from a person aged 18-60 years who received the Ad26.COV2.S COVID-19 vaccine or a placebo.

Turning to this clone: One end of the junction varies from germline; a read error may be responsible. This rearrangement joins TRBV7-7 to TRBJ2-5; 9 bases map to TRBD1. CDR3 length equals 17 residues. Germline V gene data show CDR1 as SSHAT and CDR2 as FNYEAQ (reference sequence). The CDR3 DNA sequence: TGTGCTAGCAGCTTAGCTTCTGTTGACAGGGGGTTAGAGACCCAGTACTTC. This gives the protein CASSLASVDRGLETQYF.

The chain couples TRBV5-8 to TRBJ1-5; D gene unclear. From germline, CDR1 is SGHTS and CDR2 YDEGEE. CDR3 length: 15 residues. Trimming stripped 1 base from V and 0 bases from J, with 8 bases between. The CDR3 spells CASSLTQISNQPQHF. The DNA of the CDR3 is TGTGCCAGCAGCTTGACCCAGATTAGCAATCAGCCCCAGCATTTT.

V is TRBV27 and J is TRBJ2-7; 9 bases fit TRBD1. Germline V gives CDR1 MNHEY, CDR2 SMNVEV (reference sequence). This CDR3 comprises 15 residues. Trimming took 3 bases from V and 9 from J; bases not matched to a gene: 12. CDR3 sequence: CASSLGQGARTGQYF. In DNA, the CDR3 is TGTGCCAGCAGTTTGGGACAGGGTGCGAGGACTGGGCAGTACTTC.

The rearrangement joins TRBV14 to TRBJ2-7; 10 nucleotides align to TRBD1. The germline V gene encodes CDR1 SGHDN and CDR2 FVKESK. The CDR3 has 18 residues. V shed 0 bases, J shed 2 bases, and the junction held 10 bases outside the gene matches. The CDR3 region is CASSQEVRGTGETYEQYF. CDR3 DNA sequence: TGTGCCAGCAGCCAAGAAGTTCGTGGGACAGGGGAAACCTACGAGCAGTACTTC.

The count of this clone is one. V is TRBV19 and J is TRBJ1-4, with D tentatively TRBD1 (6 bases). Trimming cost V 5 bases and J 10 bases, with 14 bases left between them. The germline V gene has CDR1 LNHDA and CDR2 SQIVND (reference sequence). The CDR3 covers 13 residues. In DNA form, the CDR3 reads TGTGCCAGTAGTCCCCGGACAGCCGGAAAACTGTTTTTT. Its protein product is CASSPRTAGKLFF.

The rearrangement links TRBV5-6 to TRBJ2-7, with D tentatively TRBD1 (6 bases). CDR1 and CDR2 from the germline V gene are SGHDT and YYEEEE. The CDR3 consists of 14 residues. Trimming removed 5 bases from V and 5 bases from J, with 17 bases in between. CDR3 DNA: TGTGCCAGCAGTCCACAGGGTATAGTCAACGAGCAGTACTTC. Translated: CASSPQGIVNEQYF.

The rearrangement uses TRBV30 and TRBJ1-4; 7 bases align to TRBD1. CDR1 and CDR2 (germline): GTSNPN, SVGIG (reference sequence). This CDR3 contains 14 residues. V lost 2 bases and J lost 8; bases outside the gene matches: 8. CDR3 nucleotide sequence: TGTGCCTGGAGTAGACAGGGAGGACGAGAAAAACTGTTTTTT. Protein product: CAWSRQGGREKLFF.

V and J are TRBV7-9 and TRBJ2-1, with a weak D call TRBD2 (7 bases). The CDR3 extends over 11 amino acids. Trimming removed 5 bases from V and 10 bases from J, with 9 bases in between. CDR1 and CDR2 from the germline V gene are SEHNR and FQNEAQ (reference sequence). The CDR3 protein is CASSGGAEQFF. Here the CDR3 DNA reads TGTGCCAGCAGCGGGGGGGCGGAGCAGTTCTTC. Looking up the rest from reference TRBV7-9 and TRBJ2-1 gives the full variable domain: DTGVSQNPRHKITKRGQNVTFRCDPISEHNRLYWYRQTLGQGPEFLTYFQNEAQLEKSRLLSDRFSAERPKGSFSTLEIQRTEQGDSAMYLCASSGGAEQFFGPGTRLTVL.

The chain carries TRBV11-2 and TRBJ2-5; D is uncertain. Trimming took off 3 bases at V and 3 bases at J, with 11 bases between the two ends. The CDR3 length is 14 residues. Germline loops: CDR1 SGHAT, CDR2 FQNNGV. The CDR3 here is CASSFSGSKETQYF. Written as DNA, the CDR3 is TGTGCCAGCAGCTTTTCAGGCTCTAAAGAGACCCAGTACTTC.

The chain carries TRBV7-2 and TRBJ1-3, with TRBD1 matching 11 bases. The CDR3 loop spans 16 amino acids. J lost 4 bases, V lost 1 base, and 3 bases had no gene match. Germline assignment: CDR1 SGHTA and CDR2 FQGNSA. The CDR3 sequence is CASSLGTGGGGNTIYF. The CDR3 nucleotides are TGTGCCAGCAGCTTAGGGACAGGGGGCGGCGGAAACACCATATATTTT.

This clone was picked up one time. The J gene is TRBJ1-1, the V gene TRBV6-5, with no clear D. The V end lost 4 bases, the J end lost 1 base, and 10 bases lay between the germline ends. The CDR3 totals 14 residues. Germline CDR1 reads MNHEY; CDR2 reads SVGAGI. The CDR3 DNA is TGTGCCAGCAGTTTCTCAGCGACGAACACTGAAGCTTTCTTT. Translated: CASSFSATNTEAFF.

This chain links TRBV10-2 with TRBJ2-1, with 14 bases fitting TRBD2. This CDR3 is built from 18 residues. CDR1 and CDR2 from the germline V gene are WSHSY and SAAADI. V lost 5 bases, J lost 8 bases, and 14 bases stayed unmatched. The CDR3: CASSKGTSGSRGDDEQFF. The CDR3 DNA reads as TGCGCCAGCAGTAAGGGGACTAGCGGGAGTCGGGGGGATGATGAGCAGTTCTTC.

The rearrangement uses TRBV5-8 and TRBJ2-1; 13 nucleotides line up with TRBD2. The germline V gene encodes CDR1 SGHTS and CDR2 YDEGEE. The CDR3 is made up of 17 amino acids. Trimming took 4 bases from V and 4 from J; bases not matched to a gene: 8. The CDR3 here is CASSVKPGLAGYNEQFF. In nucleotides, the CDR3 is TGTGCCAGCAGCGTCAAGCCGGGACTAGCGGGGTACAATGAGCAGTTCTTC. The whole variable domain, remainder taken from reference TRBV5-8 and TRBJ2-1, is EAGVTQSPTHLIKTRGQQATLRCSPISGHTSVYWYQQALGLGLQFLLWYDEGEERNRGNFPPRFSGRQFPNYSSELNVNALELEDSALYLCASSVKPGLAGYNEQFFGPGTRLTVL.

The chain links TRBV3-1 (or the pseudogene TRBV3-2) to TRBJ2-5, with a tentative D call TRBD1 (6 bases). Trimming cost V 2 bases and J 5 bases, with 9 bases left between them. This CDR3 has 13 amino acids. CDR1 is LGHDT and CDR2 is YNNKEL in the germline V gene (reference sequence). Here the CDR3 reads CASSQQGSETQYF. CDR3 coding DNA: TGTGCCAGCAGCCAACAGGGGTCGGAGACCCAGTACTTC.

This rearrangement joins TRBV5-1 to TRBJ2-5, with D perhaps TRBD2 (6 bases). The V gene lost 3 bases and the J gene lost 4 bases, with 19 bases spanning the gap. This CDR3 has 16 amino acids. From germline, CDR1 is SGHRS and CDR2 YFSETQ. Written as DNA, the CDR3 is TGCGCCAGCAGCTCGTATAGCGGTCTTACTGGAGAGACCCAGTACTTC. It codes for CASSSYSGLTGETQYF.

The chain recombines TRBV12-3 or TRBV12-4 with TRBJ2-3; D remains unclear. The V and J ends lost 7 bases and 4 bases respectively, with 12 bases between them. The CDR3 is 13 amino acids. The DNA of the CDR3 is TGTGCCAGCAACACAAACAGAGCAGATACGCAGTATTTT. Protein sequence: CASNTNRADTQYF.

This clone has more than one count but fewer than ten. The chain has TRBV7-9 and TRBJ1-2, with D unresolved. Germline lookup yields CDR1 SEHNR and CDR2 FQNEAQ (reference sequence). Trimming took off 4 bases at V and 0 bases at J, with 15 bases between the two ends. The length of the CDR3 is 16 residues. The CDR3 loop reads CASSSILGITNYGYTF. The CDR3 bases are TGTGCCAGCAGCTCCATCTTAGGCATAACTAACTATGGCTACACCTTC.

CDR3 nucleotides: TGTGCCAGCAGTCTGCGGACAGGGGGCAATCGGGAAGCTTTCTTT. Its protein is CASSLRTGGNREAFF. The chain is built from TRBV28 and TRBJ1-1; 11 bases fit TRBD1. The V gene end was trimmed by 5 bases and the J gene end by 8 bases; junction bases not matched to a gene: 10. Looked up from germline, CDR1 is MDHEN and CDR2 is SYDVKM. The CDR3 loop spans 15 amino acids.

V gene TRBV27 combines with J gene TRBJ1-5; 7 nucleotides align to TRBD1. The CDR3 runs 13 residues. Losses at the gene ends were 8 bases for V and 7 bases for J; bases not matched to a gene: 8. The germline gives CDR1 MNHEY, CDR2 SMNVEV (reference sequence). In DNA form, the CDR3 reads TGTGCCAGCGCACACAGGGGAAGGCAGCCCCAGCATTTT. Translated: CASAHRGRQPQHF.

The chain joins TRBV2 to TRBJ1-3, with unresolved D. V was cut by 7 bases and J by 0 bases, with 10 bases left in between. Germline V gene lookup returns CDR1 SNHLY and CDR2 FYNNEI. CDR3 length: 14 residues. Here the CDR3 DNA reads TGTGCCAGCAAGAACACCTTCTCTGGAAACACCATATATTTT. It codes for CASKNTFSGNTIYF.

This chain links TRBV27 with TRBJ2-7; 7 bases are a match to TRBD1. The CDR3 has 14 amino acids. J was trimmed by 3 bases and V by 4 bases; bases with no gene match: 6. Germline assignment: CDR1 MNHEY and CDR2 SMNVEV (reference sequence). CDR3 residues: CASSSPDRVYEQYF. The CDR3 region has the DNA TGTGCCAGCAGTTCCCCCGACAGGGTCTACGAGCAGTACTTC.

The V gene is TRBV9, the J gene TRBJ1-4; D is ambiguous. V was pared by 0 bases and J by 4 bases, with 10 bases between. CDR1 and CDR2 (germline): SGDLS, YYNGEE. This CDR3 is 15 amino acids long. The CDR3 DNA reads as TGTGCCAGCAGCGTAGCAAACAGCTTTAATGAAAAACTGTTTTTT. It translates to CASSVANSFNEKLFF.

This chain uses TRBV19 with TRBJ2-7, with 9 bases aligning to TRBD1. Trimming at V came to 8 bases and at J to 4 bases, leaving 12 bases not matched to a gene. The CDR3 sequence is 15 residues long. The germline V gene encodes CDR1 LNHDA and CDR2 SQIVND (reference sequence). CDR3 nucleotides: TGTGCCAGTTCCCCGGCCGGACAGGGGTGGTACGAGCAGTACTTC. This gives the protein CASSPAGQGWYEQYF.